This T cell receptor beta chain comes out of a study of T cell repertoires in cytomegalovirus infection. About the research overall: Both recently identified HLA-C-restricted and well-studied HLA-B-restricted CMV epitopes were used in the study. Shared public TCR beta signatures pointed to both CMV infection and a matching HLA type. Findings and caveats of the study: Cumulated frequencies of public TCR beta families served to identify carriers of CMV plus the relevant HLA.

Germline values: CDR1 SEHNR, CDR2 FQNEAQ (reference sequence). This CDR3 comprises 12 residues. V dropped 2 bases and J dropped 9 bases, with 8 bases sitting between them. Only a few counts were recorded for this clonotype. The antigen remains undetermined. TCRdb redid the calling of the reads with MiXCR, one entry per CDR3 protein. This table holds approximately 600,000 distinct CDR3 sequences, almost 40% found once. J is TRBJ2-1 and V is TRBV7-9; D possibly matches TRBD1 or TRBD2 (5 bases each). The input for sequencing was cultured PBMCs, taken from culture after CMV antigen stimulation. The TCR comes from a human donor in good health (CMV status not recorded). Some clones in this sample may be carry-over from other donors' samples. The CDR3: CASSLWGREQFF. The CDR3 coding sequence is TGTGCCAGCAGCTTATGGGGACGTGAGCAGTTCTTC. The whole variable domain, remainder taken from reference TRBV7-9 and TRBJ2-1, is DTGVSQNPRHKITKRGQNVTFRCDPISEHNRLYWYRQTLGQGPEFLTYFQNEAQLEKSRLLSDRFSAERPKGSFSTLEIQRTEQGDSAMYLCASSLWGREQFFGPGTRLTVL.